Below, 19 T cell receptor beta chains from the same sample are listed, as sequenced in a study of identical twins. In TCRdb, the 5' RACE reads were re-called with MiXCR into one record per CDR3 protein. The table includes around 510,000 distinct CDR3 sequences, approximately 15% detected once. The same data also went into a second study, on yellow fever vaccine responses in identical twins.

Sequencing was carried out using CD4+ T cells sorted from blood. The receptor set was obtained from a woman aged 18-35 years in good health.

This clonotype has just a few counts. The DNA for the CDR3 is TGCGCCAGCAGCCCCCGGGAGAACTACAATGAGCAGTTCTTC. It specifies CASSPRENYNEQFF. The rearrangement links TRBV5-1 to TRBJ2-1, with D maybe TRBD2 (6 bases). The CDR3 covers 14 residues. Deletions cut 4 bases from V and 3 bases from J, with 11 bases between. The germline gives CDR1 SGHRS, CDR2 YFSETQ.

This clonotype was counted a few times. The chain recombines TRBV28 with TRBJ1-5; 10 bases align to TRBD1. The CDR3 has 17 residues. V dropped 6 bases and J dropped 0; count of bases not matched to a gene: 8. The germline V gene has CDR1 MDHEN and CDR2 SYDVKM. The CDR3 loop is CASRTGGSSRSNQPQHF. CDR3 nucleotide sequence: TGTGCCAGCAGGACAGGGGGCTCATCCCGTAGCAATCAGCCCCAGCATTTT.

The chain carries TRBV29-1 and TRBJ2-7; no definite D call. Trimming left V 6 bases short and J 5 bases short, with 11 bases between. The CDR3 consists of 11 residues. Germline-derived CDR1 and CDR2 are SQVTM and ANQGSEA. Here the CDR3 reads CSVLLRNEQYF. DNA of the CDR3: TGCAGCGTGCTACTCCGTAACGAGCAGTACTTC.

This chain links TRBV29-1 with TRBJ2-1, with unresolved D. Trimming cost V 6 bases and J 4 bases, with 7 bases left between them. In germline, CDR1 is SQVTM, CDR2 ANQGSEA. This CDR3 region has 11 residues. The CDR3 spells CSVIKYNEQFF. For the CDR3, the DNA is TGCAGCGTGATAAAATACAATGAGCAGTTCTTC.

The chain recombines TRBV6-5 with TRBJ2-4; the D gene is possibly TRBD1 (6 bases). The CDR3 loop spans 17 amino acids. Trimming pared 2 bases from V and 0 bases from J, leaving 14 bases between. CDR1 and CDR2 (germline): MNHEY, SVGAGI. The CDR3 here is CASSYRRGKAAKNIQYF. DNA for the CDR3: TGTGCCAGCAGTTACCGCAGGGGCAAAGCAGCCAAAAACATTCAGTACTTC.

The rearrangement uses TRBV10-3 and TRBJ1-2, with 7 bases matching TRBD1. J gave up 6 bases and V 5 bases, and 6 bases lay outside the gene matches. Germline V CDR1 and CDR2: ENHRY, SYGVKD. The CDR3 extends over 13 amino acids. The CDR3 loop is CAISRGQGDGYTF. CDR3 bases: TGTGCCATCAGTAGGGGGCAGGGCGATGGCTACACCTTC.

In its sample, this clonotype was seen a few times. The chain recombines TRBV7-9 with TRBJ2-2; perhaps D is TRBD1 or TRBD2 (5 bases each). Trimming removed 4 bases at V and 3 bases at J, with 12 bases between. The CDR3 has 15 amino acids. CDR1 and CDR2 (germline): SEHNR, FQNEAQ (reference sequence). The CDR3 nucleotides are TGTGCCAGCAGCTACGGTGGGGGTTACACCGGGGAGCTGTTTTTT. It is translated as CASSYGGGYTGELFF.

This clonotype has at least ten counts. The chain joins TRBV5-1 to TRBJ2-2; the D is unclear. Germline V gives CDR1 SGHRS, CDR2 YFSETQ. V dropped 4 bases and J dropped 1 base, with 8 bases sitting between them. The CDR3 is made up of 14 amino acids. CDR3 sequence (DNA): TGCGCCAGCAGCCGCCCGGGGAACACCGGGGAGCTGTTTTTT. Translated, it gives CASSRPGNTGELFF.

The chain employs TRBV12-3 or TRBV12-4 and TRBJ2-1, with 15 positions matching TRBD2. This CDR3 contains 16 residues. V dropped 6 bases and J dropped 9; count of bases not matched to a gene: 9. CDR3 bases: TGTGCCAGCAGACCCCTGGGACTAGCGGGAGGTTTTGAGCAGTTCTTC. Protein sequence: CASRPLGLAGGFEQFF.

This clonotype has only a few counts. The chain recombines TRBV10-3 with TRBJ2-7, with D maybe TRBD2 (6 bases). V lost 11 bases to trimming and J lost 2 bases, with 16 bases between them. The CDR3 contains 13 residues. Per germline, CDR1 ENHRY and CDR2 SYGVKD. The CDR3 reads CAAGGRIAYEQYF. The CDR3 DNA is TGTGCCGCCGGGGGTCGGATCGCCTACGAGCAGTACTTC.

This clonotype has at least ten counts. The rearrangement links TRBV5-1 to TRBJ2-7; D is ambiguous. The CDR3 extends over 15 amino acids. Trimming left V 0 bases short and J 1 base short, with 11 bases between. Germline CDR1 reads SGHRS; CDR2 reads YFSETQ. CDR3 region: CASSLAQVESYEQYF. The DNA for the CDR3 is TGCGCCAGCAGCTTGGCTCAGGTAGAGTCCTACGAGCAGTACTTC.

This clonotype was counted only a few times. V is TRBV29-1 and J is TRBJ2-1; no clear D gene. V was pared by 7 bases and J by 5 bases, with 12 bases between. The germline gives CDR1 SQVTM, CDR2 ANQGSEA. The CDR3 is 12 amino acids. Written as DNA, the CDR3 is TGCAGCGGCAAATGGAGTAACAATGAGCAGTTCTTC. Its protein is CSGKWSNNEQFF.

About this clonotype: With a much larger clone just one base away, this may be a read error. The chain couples TRBV2 to TRBJ2-5; D uncertain. Trimming took 5 bases from V and 3 from J, leaving 7 bases between them. Germline loops: CDR1 SNHLY, CDR2 FYNNEI. CDR3 length: 12 amino acids. CDR3 bases: TGTGCCAGCAGTTGGATAGAAGAGACCCAGTACTTC. Its translation: CASSWIEETQYF.

V and J are TRBV21-1 and TRBJ2-7. TRBV21-1 is labeled a pseudogene. This CDR3 is 15 amino acids long. CDR3 coding DNA: TGTGCCAGCAGCAAAAATCGGAGGACCTACTACGAGCAGTACTTC. Its protein product is CASSKNRRTYYEQYF.

This clonotype was detected many times. The rearrangement uses TRBV12-3 or TRBV12-4 and TRBJ1-4, with TRBD1 identical over 9 bases. The CDR3 extends over 15 amino acids. The J segment lost 5 bases and the V segment lost 6 bases, leaving 7 bases of the junction unmatched. DNA of the CDR3: TGTGCCAGCAGCAGCGCCGGGACAGGGAATGAAAAACTGTTTTTT. Translation gives CASSSAGTGNEKLFF.

This chain joins TRBV10-1 and TRBJ2-1; the D is unclear. CDR3 length: 12 amino acids. The V gene's germline CDR1 is WNHNN and CDR2 SYGVQD (reference sequence). V lost 7 bases, J lost 7 bases, and 11 bases lay in between. The CDR3 protein is CASIGQSNEQFF. Written as DNA, the CDR3 is TGCGCCAGCATCGGCCAGAGTAATGAGCAGTTCTTC.

The chain joins TRBV29-1 to TRBJ1-2; TRBD1 aligns across 7 bases. V dropped 6 bases and J dropped 4; count of bases not matched to a gene: 8. The germline gives CDR1 SQVTM, CDR2 ANQGSEA. The CDR3 has 13 residues. CDR3: CSVHRGSFYGYTF. The CDR3 region has the DNA TGCAGCGTCCACAGGGGTTCATTCTATGGCTACACCTTC.

The chain combines TRBV6-2 or TRBV6-3 with TRBJ2-3; no definite D call. Germline V gene data show CDR1 as MNHEY and CDR2 as SVGEGT. V was cut by 7 bases and J by 2 bases, with 10 bases left in between. This CDR3 region has 13 residues. CDR3 sequence reads: CASNPDHTDTQYF. CDR3 bases: TGTGCCAGCAATCCGGACCACACAGATACGCAGTATTTT.

The CDR3 sequence is CASSPQRALYNEQFF. The DNA of the CDR3 is TGTGCCAGCTCACCCCAGAGGGCCCTCTACAATGAGCAGTTCTTC. The chain joins TRBV18 to TRBJ2-1, with a tentative D call TRBD2 (5 bases). V gave up 3 bases and J gave up 3 bases, with 12 bases separating them. Germline V lookup: CDR1 KGHSH, CDR2 LQKENI. The CDR3 loop spans 15 amino acids.